Reported below is one TCR beta chain. The data derive from a study of blood T cell repertoires in COVID-19. Overall study context: Whether acute or convalescent, the COVID-19 samples came from the United States, Italy and Spain.

CDR1 is MNHEY and CDR2 is SVGAGI in the germline V gene. Trimming stripped 8 bases from V and 2 bases from J, with 13 bases between. CDR3 size: 14 residues. TCRdb keeps only in-frame clones here, not all; method: immunoSEQ multiplex PCR. Of 310,000 or so clones in the sample, 80% to 95% were seen once. The sequenced sample consisted of PBMCs or T cells enriched from blood (not recorded which). The chain couples TRBV6-5 to TRBJ2-1; TRBD2 is a possible D gene (6 bases). The sequence was collected from a woman aged 25 to 39 who had recovered from COVID-19. The CDR3 nucleotides read TGTGCCAGCGCTGGCGGGGCCACCTACAATGAGCAGTTCTTC. Amino acid sequence: CASAGGATYNEQFF.